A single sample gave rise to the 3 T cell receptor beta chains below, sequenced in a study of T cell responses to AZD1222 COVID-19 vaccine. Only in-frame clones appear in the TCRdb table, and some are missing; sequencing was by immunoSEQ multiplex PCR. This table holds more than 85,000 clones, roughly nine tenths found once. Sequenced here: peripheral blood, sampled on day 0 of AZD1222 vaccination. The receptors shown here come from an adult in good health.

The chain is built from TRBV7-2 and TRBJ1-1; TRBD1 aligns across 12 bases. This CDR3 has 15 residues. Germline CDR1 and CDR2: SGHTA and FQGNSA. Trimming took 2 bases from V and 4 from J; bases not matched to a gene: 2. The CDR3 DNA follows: TGTGCCAGCAGCTTATCGGGACAGGGGGCCACTGAAGCTTTCTTT. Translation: CASSLSGQGATEAFF.

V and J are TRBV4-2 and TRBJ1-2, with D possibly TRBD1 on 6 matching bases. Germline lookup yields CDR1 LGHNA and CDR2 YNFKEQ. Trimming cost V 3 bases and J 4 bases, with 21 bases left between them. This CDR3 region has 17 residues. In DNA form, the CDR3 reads TGTGCCAGCAGCCAGGAGACAGGTGGGCGCTACGGCTATGGCTACACCTTC. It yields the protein CASSQETGGRYGYGYTF.

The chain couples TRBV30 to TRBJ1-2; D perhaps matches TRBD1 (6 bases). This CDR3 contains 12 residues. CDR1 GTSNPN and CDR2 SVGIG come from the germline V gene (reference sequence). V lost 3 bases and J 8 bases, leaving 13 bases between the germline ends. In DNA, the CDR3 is TGTGCCTGGAGCACCACAGGGTACGGCTACACCTTC. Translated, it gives CAWSTTGYGYTF. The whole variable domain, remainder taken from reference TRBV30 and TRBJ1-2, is SQTIHQWPATLVQPVGSPLSLECTVEGTSNPNLYWYRQAAGRGLQLLFYSVGIGQISSEVPQNLSASRPQDRQFILSSKKLLLSDSGFYLCAWSTTGYGYTFGSGTRLTVV.